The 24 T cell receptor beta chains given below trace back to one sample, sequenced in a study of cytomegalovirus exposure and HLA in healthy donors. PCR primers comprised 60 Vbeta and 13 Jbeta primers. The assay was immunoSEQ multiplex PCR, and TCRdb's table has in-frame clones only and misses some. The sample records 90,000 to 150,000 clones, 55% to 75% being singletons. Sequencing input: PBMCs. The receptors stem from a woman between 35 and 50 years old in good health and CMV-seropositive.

DNA for the CDR3: TGTGCCAGCAACAGACTTGCAGGGGGGACTGAAGCTTTCTTT. This encodes CASNRLAGGTEAFF. The chain uses TRBV27 and TRBJ1-1, with 7 bases matching TRBD1. The CDR3 is 14 amino acids. The junction had 10 bases not matched to a gene; V was cut back by 7 bases and J by 5 bases. The germline V gene has CDR1 MNHEY and CDR2 SMNVEV (reference sequence).

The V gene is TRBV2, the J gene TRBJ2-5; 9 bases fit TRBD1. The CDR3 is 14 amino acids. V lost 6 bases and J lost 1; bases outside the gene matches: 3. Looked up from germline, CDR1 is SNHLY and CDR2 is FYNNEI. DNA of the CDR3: TGTGCCAGCAGCCCGGACAGGGGCCAAGAGACCCAGTACTTC. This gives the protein CASSPDRGQETQYF.

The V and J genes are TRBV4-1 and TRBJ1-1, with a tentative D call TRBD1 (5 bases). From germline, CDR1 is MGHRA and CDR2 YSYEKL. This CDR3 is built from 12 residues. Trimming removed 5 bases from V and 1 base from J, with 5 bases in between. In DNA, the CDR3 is TGCGCCAGCAGCGACAGGAACACTGAAGCTTTCTTT. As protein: CASSDRNTEAFF.

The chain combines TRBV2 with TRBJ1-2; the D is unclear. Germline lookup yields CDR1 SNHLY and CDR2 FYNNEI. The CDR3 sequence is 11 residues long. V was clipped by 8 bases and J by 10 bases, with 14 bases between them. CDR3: CASRRSENYTF. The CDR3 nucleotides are TGTGCCAGCCGTCGGAGCGAAAACTACACCTTC.

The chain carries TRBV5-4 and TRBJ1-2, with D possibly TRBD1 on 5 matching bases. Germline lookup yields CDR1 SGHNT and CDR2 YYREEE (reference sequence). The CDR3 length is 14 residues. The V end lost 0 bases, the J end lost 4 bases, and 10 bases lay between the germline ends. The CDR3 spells CASSLAGHRYGYTF. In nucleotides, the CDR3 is TGTGCCAGCAGCTTGGCCGGACACCGCTATGGCTACACCTTC.

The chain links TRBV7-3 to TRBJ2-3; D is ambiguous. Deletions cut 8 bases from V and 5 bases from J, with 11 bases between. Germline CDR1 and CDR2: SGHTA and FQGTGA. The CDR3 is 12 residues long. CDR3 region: CASGLTGDTQYF. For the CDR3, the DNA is TGTGCCAGCGGCCTGACTGGAGATACGCAGTATTTT.

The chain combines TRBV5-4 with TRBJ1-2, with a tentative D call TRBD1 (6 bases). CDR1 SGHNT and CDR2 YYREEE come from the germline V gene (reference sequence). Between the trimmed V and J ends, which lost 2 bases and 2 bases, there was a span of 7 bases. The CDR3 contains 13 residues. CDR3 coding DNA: TGTGCCAGCAGCTTTACAGGGAACTATGGCTACACCTTC. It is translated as CASSFTGNYGYTF.

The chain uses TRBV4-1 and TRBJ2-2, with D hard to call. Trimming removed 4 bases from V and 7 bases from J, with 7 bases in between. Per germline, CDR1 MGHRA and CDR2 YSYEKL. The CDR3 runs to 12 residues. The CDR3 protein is CASSPRDGELFF. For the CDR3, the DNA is TGCGCCAGCAGCCCTCGCGACGGGGAGCTGTTTTTT.

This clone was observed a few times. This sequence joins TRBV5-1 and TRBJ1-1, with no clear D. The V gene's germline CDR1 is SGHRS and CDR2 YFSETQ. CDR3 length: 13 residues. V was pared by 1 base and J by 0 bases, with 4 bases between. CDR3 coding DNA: TGCGCCAGCAGCTTGACGGTGAACACTGAAGCTTTCTTT. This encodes CASSLTVNTEAFF. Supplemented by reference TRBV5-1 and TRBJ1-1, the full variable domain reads KAGVTQTPRYLIKTRGQQVTLSCSPISGHRSVSWYQQTPGQGLQFLFEYFSETQRNKGNFPGRFSGRQFSNSRSEMNVSTLELGDSALYLCASSLTVNTEAFFGQGTRLTVV.

DNA of the CDR3: TGCGCCAGCAGCCGAGGACAGGCCTTTTCTGATACGCAGTATTTT. The encoded protein is CASSRGQAFSDTQYF. The genes are TRBV5-1 and TRBJ2-3; 7 bases are a match to TRBD1. Per the germline V gene, CDR1 is SGHRS and CDR2 is YFSETQ. The CDR3 extends over 15 amino acids. J lost 6 bases, V lost 4 bases, and 11 bases had no gene match.

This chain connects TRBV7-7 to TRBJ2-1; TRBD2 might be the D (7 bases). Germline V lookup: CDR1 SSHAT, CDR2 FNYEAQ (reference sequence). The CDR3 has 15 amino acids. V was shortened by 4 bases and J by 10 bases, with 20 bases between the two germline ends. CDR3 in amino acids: CASSSGGPFVGEQFF. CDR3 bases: TGTGCCAGCAGCTCCGGGGGGCCTTTTGTCGGCGAGCAGTTCTTC.

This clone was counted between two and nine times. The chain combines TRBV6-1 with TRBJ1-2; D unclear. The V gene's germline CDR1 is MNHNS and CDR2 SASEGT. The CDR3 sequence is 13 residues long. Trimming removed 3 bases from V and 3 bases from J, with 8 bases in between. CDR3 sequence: CASSEGSHYGYTF. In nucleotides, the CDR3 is TGTGCCAGCAGTGAGGGCAGCCACTATGGCTACACCTTC.

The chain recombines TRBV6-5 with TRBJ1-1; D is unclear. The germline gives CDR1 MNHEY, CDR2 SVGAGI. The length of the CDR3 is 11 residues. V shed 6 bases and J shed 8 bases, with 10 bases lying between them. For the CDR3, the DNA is TGTGCCAGCAGGACCAAGACAGAAGCTTTCTTT. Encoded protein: CASRTKTEAFF.

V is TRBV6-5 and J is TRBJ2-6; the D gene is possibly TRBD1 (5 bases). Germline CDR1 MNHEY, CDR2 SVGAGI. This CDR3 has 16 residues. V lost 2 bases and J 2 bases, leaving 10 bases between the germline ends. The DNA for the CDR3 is TGTGCCAGCAGTTACCAGGGCTTAGCTGGGGCCAACGTCCTGACTTTC. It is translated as CASSYQGLAGANVLTF.

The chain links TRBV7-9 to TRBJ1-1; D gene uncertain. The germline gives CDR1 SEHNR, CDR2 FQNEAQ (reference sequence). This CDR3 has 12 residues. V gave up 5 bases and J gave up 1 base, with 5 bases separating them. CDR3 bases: TGTGCCAGCAGCCAACAGAACACTGAAGCTTTCTTT. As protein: CASSQQNTEAFF.

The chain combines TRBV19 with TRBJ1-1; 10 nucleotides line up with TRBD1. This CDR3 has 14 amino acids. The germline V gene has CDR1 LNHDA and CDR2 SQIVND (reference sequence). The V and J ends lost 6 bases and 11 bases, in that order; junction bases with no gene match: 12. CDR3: CASRTGTGVVWAFF. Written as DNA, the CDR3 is TGTGCCAGTAGGACCGGGACAGGGGTCGTTTGGGCTTTCTTT.

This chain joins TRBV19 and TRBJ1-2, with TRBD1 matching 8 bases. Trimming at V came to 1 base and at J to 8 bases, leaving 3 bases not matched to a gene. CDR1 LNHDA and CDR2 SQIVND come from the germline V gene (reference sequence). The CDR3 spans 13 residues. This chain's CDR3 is CASSIAQGAGYTF. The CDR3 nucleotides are TGTGCCAGTAGTATAGCCCAGGGGGCGGGCTACACCTTC.

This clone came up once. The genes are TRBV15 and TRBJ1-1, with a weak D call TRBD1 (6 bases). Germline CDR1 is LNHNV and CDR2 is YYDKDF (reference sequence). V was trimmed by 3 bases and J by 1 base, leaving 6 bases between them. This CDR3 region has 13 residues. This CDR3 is CATSRGANTEAFF. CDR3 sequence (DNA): TGTGCCACCAGCAGGGGGGCGAACACTGAAGCTTTCTTT.

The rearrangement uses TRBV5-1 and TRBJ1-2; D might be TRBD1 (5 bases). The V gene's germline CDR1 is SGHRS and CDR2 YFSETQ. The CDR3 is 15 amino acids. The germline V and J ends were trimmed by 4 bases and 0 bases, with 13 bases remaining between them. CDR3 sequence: CASSKGLQTNYGYTF. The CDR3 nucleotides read TGCGCCAGCAGCAAGGGACTGCAAACTAACTATGGCTACACCTTC.

CDR3 nucleotide sequence: TGCGCCAGCCGAGACGGGGACTCCTACAATGAGCAGTTCTTC. Translating gives CASRDGDSYNEQFF. The chain uses TRBV5-1 and TRBJ2-1, with D possibly being TRBD2 (5 bases). Germline assignment: CDR1 SGHRS and CDR2 YFSETQ. The V end lost 7 bases, the J end lost 0 bases, and 11 bases lay between the germline ends. The CDR3 has 14 amino acids.

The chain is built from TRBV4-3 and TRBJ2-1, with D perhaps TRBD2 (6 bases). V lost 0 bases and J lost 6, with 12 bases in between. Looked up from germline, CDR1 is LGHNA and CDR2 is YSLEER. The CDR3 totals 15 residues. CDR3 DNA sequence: TGCGCCAGCAGCCAAGACAGTGGGGGAGGCAATGAGCAGTTCTTC. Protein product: CASSQDSGGGNEQFF.

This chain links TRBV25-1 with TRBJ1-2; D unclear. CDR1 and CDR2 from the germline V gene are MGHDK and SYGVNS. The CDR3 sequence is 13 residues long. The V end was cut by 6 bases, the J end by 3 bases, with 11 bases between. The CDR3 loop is CASRSSTDYGYTF. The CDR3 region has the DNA TGTGCCAGCAGATCCTCTACGGACTATGGCTACACCTTC.

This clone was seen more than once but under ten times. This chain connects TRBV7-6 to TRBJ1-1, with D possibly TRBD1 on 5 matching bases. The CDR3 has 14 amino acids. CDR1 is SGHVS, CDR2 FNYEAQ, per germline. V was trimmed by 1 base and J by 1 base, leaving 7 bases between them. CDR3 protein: CASSLVTANTEAFF. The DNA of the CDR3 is TGTGCCAGCAGCTTAGTGACAGCGAACACTGAAGCTTTCTTT.

The CDR3 DNA reads as TGTGCCAGCTACTCGATCTACAATGAGCAGTTCTTC. The encoded protein is CASYSIYNEQFF. The chain recombines TRBV6-1 with TRBJ2-1; D not resolved. Germline-derived CDR1 and CDR2 are MNHNS and SASEGT. CDR3 size: 12 residues. The V end was cut by 8 bases, the J end by 3 bases, with 8 bases between.